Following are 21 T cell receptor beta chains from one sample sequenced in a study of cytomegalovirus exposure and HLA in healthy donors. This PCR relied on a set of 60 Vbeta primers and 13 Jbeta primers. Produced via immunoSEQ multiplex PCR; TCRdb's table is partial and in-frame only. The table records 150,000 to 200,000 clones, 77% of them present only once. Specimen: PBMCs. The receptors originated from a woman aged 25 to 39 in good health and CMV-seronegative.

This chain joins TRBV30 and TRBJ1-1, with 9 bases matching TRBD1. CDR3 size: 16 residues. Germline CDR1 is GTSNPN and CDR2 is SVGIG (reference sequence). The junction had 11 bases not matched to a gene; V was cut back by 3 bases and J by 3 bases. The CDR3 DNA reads TGTGCCTGGAGCGAAGGGACAGGGTGGGGGCACACTGAAGCTTTCTTT. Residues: CAWSEGTGWGHTEAFF.

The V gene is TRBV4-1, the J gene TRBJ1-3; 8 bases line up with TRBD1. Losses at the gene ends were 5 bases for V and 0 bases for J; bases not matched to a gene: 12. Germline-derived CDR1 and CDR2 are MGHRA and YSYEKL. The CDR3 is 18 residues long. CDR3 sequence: CASSFRQGKSLSGNTIYF. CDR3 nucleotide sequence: TGCGCCAGCAGCTTTCGACAGGGGAAAAGCCTCTCTGGAAACACCATATATTTT.

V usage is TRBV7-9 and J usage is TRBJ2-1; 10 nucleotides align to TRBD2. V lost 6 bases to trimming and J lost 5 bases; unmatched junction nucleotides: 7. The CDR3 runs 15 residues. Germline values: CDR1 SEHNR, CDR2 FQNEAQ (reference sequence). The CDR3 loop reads CASRPGLAVDNEQFF. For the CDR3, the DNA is TGTGCCAGCAGACCCGGACTAGCGGTAGACAATGAGCAGTTCTTC.

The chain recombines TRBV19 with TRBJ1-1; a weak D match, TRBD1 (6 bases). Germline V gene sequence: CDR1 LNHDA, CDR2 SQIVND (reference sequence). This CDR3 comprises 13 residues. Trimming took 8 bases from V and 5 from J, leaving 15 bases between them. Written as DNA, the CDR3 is TGTGCCAGTGCCGAGCAGGGGCTGACTGAAGCTTTCTTT. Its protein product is CASAEQGLTEAFF.

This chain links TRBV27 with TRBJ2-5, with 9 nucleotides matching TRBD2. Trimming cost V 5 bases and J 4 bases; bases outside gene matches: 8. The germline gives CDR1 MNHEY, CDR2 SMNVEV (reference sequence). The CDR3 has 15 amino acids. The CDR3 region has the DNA TGTGCCAGCAGTCGAGGGACTAGCCCTTCAGAGACCCAGTACTTC. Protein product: CASSRGTSPSETQYF.

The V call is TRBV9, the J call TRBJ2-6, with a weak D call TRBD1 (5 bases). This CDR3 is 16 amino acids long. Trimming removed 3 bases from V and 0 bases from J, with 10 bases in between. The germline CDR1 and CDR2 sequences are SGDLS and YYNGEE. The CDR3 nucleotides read TGTGCCAGCAGCGGGACAATCACCTCTGGGGCCAACGTCCTGACTTTC. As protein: CASSGTITSGANVLTF.

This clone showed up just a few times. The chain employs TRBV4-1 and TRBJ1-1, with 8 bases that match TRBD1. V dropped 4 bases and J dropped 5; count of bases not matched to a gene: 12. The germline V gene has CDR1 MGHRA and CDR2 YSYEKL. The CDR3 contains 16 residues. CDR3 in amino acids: CASSLLRTGRGTEAFF. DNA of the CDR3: TGCGCCAGCAGCCTTCTAAGGACAGGGAGAGGAACTGAAGCTTTCTTT.

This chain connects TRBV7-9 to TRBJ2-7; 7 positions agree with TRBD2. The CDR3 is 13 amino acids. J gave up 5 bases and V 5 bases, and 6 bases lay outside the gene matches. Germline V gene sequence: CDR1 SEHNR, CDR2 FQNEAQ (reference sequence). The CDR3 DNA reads TGTGCCAGCAGCGTACTAGCGACACACGAGCAGTACTTC. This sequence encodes CASSVLATHEQYF.

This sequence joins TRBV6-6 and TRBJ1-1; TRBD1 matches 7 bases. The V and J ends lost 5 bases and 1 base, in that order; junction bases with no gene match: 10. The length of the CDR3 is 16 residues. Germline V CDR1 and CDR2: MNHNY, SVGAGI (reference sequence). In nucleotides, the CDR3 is TGTGCCAGCAGTCAATTAACAGGGGCCCCGAACACTGAAGCTTTCTTT. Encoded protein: CASSQLTGAPNTEAFF.

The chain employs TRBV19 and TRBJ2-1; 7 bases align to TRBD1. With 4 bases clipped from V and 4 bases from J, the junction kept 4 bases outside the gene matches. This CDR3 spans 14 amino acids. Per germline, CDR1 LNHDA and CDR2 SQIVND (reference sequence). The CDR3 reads CASSRGTVYNEQFF. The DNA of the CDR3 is TGTGCCAGTAGTAGGGGGACAGTTTACAATGAGCAGTTCTTC.

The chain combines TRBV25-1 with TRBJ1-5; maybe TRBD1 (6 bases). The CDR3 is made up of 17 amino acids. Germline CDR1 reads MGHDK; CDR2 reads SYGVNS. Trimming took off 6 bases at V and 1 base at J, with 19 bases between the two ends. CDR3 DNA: TGTGCCAGCAGCTCGAGGGGGTGGGACGAAAGCAATCAGCCCCAGCATTTT. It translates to CASSSRGWDESNQPQHF.

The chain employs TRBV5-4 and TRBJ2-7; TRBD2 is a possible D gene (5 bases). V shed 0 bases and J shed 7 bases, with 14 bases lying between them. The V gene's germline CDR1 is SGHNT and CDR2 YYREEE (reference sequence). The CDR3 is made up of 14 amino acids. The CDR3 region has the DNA TGTGCCAGCAGCTTGGGACTACCGGTGGGGGAGCAGTACTTC. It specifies CASSLGLPVGEQYF.

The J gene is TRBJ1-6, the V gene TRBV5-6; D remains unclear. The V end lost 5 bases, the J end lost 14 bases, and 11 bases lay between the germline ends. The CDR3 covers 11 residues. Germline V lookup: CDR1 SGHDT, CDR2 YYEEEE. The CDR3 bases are TGTGCCAGCAGTGGAAGGAGGGCCCTCCACTTT. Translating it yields CASSGRRALHF.

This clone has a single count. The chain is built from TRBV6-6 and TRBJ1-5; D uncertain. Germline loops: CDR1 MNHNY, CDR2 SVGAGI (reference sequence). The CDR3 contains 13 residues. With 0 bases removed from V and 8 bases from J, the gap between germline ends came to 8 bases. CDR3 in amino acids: CASSYSGEKPQHF. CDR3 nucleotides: TGTGCCAGCAGTTACTCGGGCGAGAAGCCCCAGCATTTT.

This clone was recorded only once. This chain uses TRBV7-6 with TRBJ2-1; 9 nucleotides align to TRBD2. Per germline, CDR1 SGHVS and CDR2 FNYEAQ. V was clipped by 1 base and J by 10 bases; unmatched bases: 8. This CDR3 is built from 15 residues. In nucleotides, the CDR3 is TGTGCCAGCAGCTTAGGTGCGGGAGGGCGGGGGGAGCAGTTCTTC. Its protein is CASSLGAGGRGEQFF.

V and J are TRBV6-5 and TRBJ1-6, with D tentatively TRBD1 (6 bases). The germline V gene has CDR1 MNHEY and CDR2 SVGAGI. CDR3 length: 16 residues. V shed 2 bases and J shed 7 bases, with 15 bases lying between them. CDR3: CASSYPRGGENSPLHF. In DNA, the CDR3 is TGTGCCAGCAGTTACCCGAGGGGGGGCGAGAATTCACCCCTCCACTTT.

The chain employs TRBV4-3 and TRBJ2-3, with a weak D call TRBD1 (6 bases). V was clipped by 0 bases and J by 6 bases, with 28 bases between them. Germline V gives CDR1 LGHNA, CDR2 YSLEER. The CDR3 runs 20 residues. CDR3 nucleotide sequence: TGCGCCAGCAGCCAAGATTTATTCGCTACGGGACAAATACCCCCGGATACGCAGTATTTT. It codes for CASSQDLFATGQIPPDTQYF.

The CDR3 spells CASSIRQGYGYTF. In nucleotides, the CDR3 is TGTGCCAGTAGTATTCGACAGGGCTATGGCTACACCTTC. The V call is TRBV19, the J call TRBJ1-2, with TRBD1 identical over 7 bases. The CDR3 is 13 residues long. V trimming: 3 bases; J trimming: 4 bases; junction bases outside the gene matches: 2. The germline V gene has CDR1 LNHDA and CDR2 SQIVND (reference sequence).

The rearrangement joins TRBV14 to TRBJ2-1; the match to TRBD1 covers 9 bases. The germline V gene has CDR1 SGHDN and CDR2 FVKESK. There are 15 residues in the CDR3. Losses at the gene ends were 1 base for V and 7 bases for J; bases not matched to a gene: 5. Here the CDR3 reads CASSQVTGGRNEQFF. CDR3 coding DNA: TGTGCCAGCAGCCAAGTCACAGGGGGCCGGAATGAGCAGTTCTTC.

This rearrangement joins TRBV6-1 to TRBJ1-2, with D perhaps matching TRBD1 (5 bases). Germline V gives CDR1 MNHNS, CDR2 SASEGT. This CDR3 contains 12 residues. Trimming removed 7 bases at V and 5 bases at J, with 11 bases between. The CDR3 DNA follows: TGTGCCAGCATGTGGGGGGTTTATGGCTACACCTTC. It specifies CASMWGVYGYTF.

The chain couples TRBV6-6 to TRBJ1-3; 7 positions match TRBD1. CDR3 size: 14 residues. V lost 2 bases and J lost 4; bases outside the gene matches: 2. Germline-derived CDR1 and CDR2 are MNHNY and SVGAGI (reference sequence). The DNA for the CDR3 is TGTGCCAGCAGTTACAGGGGACAGGGAAACACCATATATTTT. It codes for CASSYRGQGNTIYF.